The 25 T cell receptor beta chains below all came from one sample that was sequenced in a study of STAT5B mutations in CD4+ large granular lymphocyte leukemia. Sequencing used immunoSEQ multiplex PCR; TCRdb keeps in-frame clones, though not all of them. The table includes around 37,000 clones, under 85% detected once. Sample: CD4+ T cells from blood buffy coats. Receptor source: a human donor in good health.

The CDR3 DNA sequence: TGTGCCAGCAGCGCTGGGGGGGTACAAGAGACCCAGTACTTC. Protein product: CASSAGGVQETQYF. This chain connects TRBV9 to TRBJ2-5; the match to TRBD2 covers 7 bases. Germline V lookup: CDR1 SGDLS, CDR2 YYNGEE. Trimming took 3 bases from V and 2 from J; bases not matched to a gene: 4. The CDR3 has 14 residues.

The chain joins TRBV6-5 to TRBJ1-2; TRBD1 is a possible D gene (5 bases). CDR3 size: 13 residues. Germline V gives CDR1 MNHEY, CDR2 SVGAGI. The V gene lost 4 bases and the J gene lost 4 bases, with 10 bases spanning the gap. This chain's CDR3 is CASSWQGGYGYTF. The CDR3 DNA is TGTGCCAGCAGTTGGCAGGGAGGCTATGGCTACACCTTC.

The V gene is TRBV10-3, the J gene TRBJ2-7, with D possibly matching TRBD1 (7 bases). Trimming left V 0 bases short and J 3 bases short, with 15 bases between. This CDR3 has 16 amino acids. Germline values: CDR1 ENHRY, CDR2 SYGVKD. In nucleotides, the CDR3 is TGTGCCATCAGTGAGTCGAATCCAGGGGGAGGCTACGAGCAGTACTTC. Translated: CAISESNPGGGYEQYF.

The V call is TRBV28, the J call TRBJ1-6, with D perhaps TRBD1 (5 bases). The CDR3 extends over 13 amino acids. V was cut by 3 bases and J by 14 bases, with 14 bases left in between. CDR1 and CDR2 from the germline V gene are MDHEN and SYDVKM. CDR3 sequence: CASSLSGRGTLHF. DNA for the CDR3: TGTGCCAGCAGTTTGTCGGGACGGGGCACCCTCCACTTT.

This chain connects TRBV2 to TRBJ1-6; D is perhaps TRBD1 (6 bases). The germline CDR1 and CDR2 sequences are SNHLY and FYNNEI. Trimming stripped 6 bases from V and 2 bases from J, with 8 bases between. The CDR3 sequence is 14 residues long. CDR3 coding DNA: TGTGCCAGCAGGCAGGGGACCTATAATTCACCCCTCCACTTT. It specifies CASRQGTYNSPLHF.

The chain recombines TRBV5-1 with TRBJ2-3; 11 nucleotides align to TRBD2. The germline gives CDR1 SGHRS, CDR2 YFSETQ. V dropped 0 bases and J dropped 0; count of bases not matched to a gene: 3. The CDR3 is made up of 17 amino acids. The CDR3, as DNA: TGCGCCAGCAGCTTGGGGCTAGCGGGAGGTAGCACAGATACGCAGTATTTT. It encodes CASSLGLAGGSTDTQYF.

The chain uses TRBV13 and TRBJ1-5, with D possibly TRBD1 on 5 matching bases. Deletions cut 0 bases from V and 2 bases from J, with 14 bases between. CDR1 PRHDT and CDR2 FYEKMQ come from the germline V gene (reference sequence). This CDR3 spans 17 amino acids. CDR3 sequence (DNA): TGTGCCAGCAGCTTAGGCCATGCAGGGTGGGGCAATCAGCCCCAGCATTTT. Protein product: CASSLGHAGWGNQPQHF.

The V call is TRBV18, the J call TRBJ1-1, with 7 nucleotides matching TRBD1. Germline CDR1 and CDR2: KGHSH and LQKENI. The CDR3 length is 14 residues. Trimming removed 2 bases from V and 4 bases from J; junction bases left unmatched: 4. The CDR3 bases are TGTGCCAGCTCACCAGACAGGGTTGGCACTGAAGCTTTCTTT. Protein sequence: CASSPDRVGTEAFF. Based on the CDR3 plus reference TRBV18 and TRBJ1-1, the full variable domain is NAGVMQNPRHLVRRRGQEARLRCSPMKGHSHVYWYRQLPEEGLKFMVYLQKENIIDESGMPKERFSAEFPKEGPSILRIQQVVRGDSAAYFCASSPDRVGTEAFFGQGTRLTVV.

The V and J genes are TRBV27 and TRBJ2-7; TRBD1 is a possible D gene (6 bases). V shed 8 bases and J shed 3 bases, with 20 bases lying between them. The CDR3 totals 15 residues. In germline, CDR1 is MNHEY, CDR2 SMNVEV (reference sequence). CDR3 protein: CASATDSPAVYEQYF. The CDR3 nucleotides read TGTGCCAGCGCGACGGACAGCCCGGCGGTCTACGAGCAGTACTTC.

The genes are TRBV5-1 and TRBJ2-2; maybe TRBD2 (5 bases). Per germline, CDR1 SGHRS and CDR2 YFSETQ. CDR3 size: 13 residues. With 4 bases removed from V and 6 bases from J, the gap between germline ends came to 10 bases. The CDR3 nucleotides read TGCGCCAGCAGCCTACTAGTGGCCGGGGAGCTGTTTTTT. This encodes CASSLLVAGELFF.

The gene calls are TRBV10-3 and TRBJ1-3, with 8 bases identical to TRBD1. CDR1 ENHRY and CDR2 SYGVKD come from the germline V gene. The V segment lost 10 bases and the J segment 4 bases; nucleotides outside the gene matches: 3. There are 12 residues in the CDR3. The CDR3 protein is CATGTGGNTIYF. CDR3 in DNA: TGTGCCACAGGGACAGGAGGAAACACCATATATTTT.

The gene calls are TRBV10-3 and TRBJ2-1, with 10 bases that match TRBD2. The CDR3 totals 12 residues. Germline trimming cut 4 bases from V and 9 bases from J; bases unmatched to any gene: 0. Germline V gives CDR1 ENHRY, CDR2 SYGVKD. CDR3 region: CAISGTSGEQFF. The CDR3 bases are TGTGCCATCAGTGGGACTAGCGGTGAGCAGTTCTTC.

A few counts support this clone. The chain recombines TRBV5-1 with TRBJ2-6, with 7 bases fitting TRBD1. The CDR3 spans 15 residues. Trimming at V came to 4 bases and at J to 2 bases, leaving 3 bases not matched to a gene. Germline-derived CDR1 and CDR2 are SGHRS and YFSETQ. CDR3 protein: CASSLGTAGANVLTF. Here the CDR3 DNA reads TGCGCCAGCAGCCTAGGGACAGCTGGGGCCAACGTCCTGACTTTC.

This clone was seen only a few times. CDR3 coding DNA: TGTGCCAGCAGCTCCACAAGGACAAGTGAAAAACTGTTTTTT. It specifies CASSSTRTSEKLFF. The chain uses TRBV2 and TRBJ1-4; a possible D gene is TRBD1 (5 bases). The CDR3 is 14 residues long. V lost 6 bases, J lost 7 bases, and 15 bases lay in between. Germline-derived CDR1 and CDR2 are SNHLY and FYNNEI.

This chain joins TRBV18 and TRBJ2-5; D uncertain. There are 13 residues in the CDR3. Germline V gives CDR1 KGHSH, CDR2 LQKENI. With 0 bases removed from V and 2 bases from J, the gap between germline ends came to 4 bases. The CDR3 DNA reads as TGTGCCAGCTCACCACCCGCGCAAGAGACCCAGTACTTC. It codes for CASSPPAQETQYF.

This chain connects TRBV4-3 to TRBJ2-1; D is unresolved. Germline assignment: CDR1 LGHNA and CDR2 YSLEER. V lost 0 bases and J lost 12, with 15 bases in between. This CDR3 spans 14 amino acids. In DNA, the CDR3 is TGCGCCAGCAGCCAAGAAAAGTCCCACCGTCCGCAGTTCTTC. It codes for CASSQEKSHRPQFF.

The V call is TRBV11-2, the J call TRBJ1-3; TRBD1 matches at 8 bases. J was trimmed by 2 bases and V by 5 bases; bases with no gene match: 2. Germline values: CDR1 SGHAT, CDR2 FQNNGV. CDR3 length: 14 amino acids. The CDR3 coding sequence is TGTGCCAGCAGCACGACAGGGGCTGGAAACACCATATATTTT. This codes for CASSTTGAGNTIYF.

The CDR3 region has the DNA TGTGCCAGCCCGGCGGATAGCTCTGGGGCCAACGTCCTGACTTTC. The encoded protein is CASPADSSGANVLTF. This chain connects TRBV2 to TRBJ2-6, with no clear D. V was cut by 8 bases and J by 0 bases, with 11 bases left in between. The CDR3 length is 15 residues. Germline lookup yields CDR1 SNHLY and CDR2 FYNNEI.

This clone appeared once. The chain has TRBV7-9 and TRBJ2-5; D unclear. With 7 bases removed from V and 3 bases from J, the gap between germline ends came to 9 bases. Germline V gene data show CDR1 as SEHNR and CDR2 as FQNEAQ (reference sequence). There are 12 residues in the CDR3. The CDR3 DNA follows: TGTGCCAGCATCCCCCACGAAGAGACCCAGTACTTC. The encoded protein is CASIPHEETQYF.

This chain links TRBV6-5 with TRBJ2-5; D uncertain. Germline CDR1 and CDR2: MNHEY and SVGAGI. The ends were cut back, 2 bases at V and 4 bases at J, with 14 bases in the middle. The CDR3 is made up of 15 amino acids. The CDR3 coding sequence is TGTGCCAGCAGTTACGACGGCGGTTCCATAGAGACCCAGTACTTC. Translating it yields CASSYDGGSIETQYF.

CDR3 protein: CSVGRGSAGELFF. The CDR3 DNA follows: TGCAGCGTTGGCAGGGGGTCCGCCGGGGAGCTGTTTTTT. The chain combines TRBV29-1 with TRBJ2-2, with 7 bases lining up with TRBD1. The CDR3 totals 13 residues. V lost 4 bases, J lost 6 bases, and 5 bases stayed unmatched. CDR1 SQVTM and CDR2 ANQGSEA come from the germline V gene.

J is TRBJ1-5 and V is TRBV10-2; D perhaps matches TRBD1 (5 bases). The CDR3 is 15 residues long. V lost 7 bases and J 1 base, leaving 14 bases between the germline ends. Germline CDR1 reads WSHSY; CDR2 reads SAAADI. CDR3 loop: CASTGRRTSNQPQHF. The CDR3 DNA follows: TGCGCCAGCACCGGTCGTCGGACAAGCAATCAGCCCCAGCATTTT.

The rearrangement uses TRBV6-5 and TRBJ2-5; D is possibly TRBD1 or TRBD2 (6 bases each). The J call may not be correct, given that the DNA end is closer to TRBJ2-7. This CDR3 has 13 amino acids. From germline, CDR1 is MNHEY and CDR2 SVGAGI. CDR3 sequence: CASSYGGLYEQYF. The CDR3 nucleotides are TGTGCCAGCAGTTACGGGGGGCTCTACGAGCAGTACTTC.

The V call is TRBV7-9, the J call TRBJ2-1, with D maybe TRBD1 (6 bases). CDR1 and CDR2 from the germline V gene are SEHNR and FQNEAQ (reference sequence). This CDR3 region has 13 residues. Trimming stripped 5 bases from V and 7 bases from J, with 12 bases between. CDR3 residues: CASSHPRGNEQFF. DNA of the CDR3: TGTGCCAGCAGCCATCCGAGGGGGAATGAGCAGTTCTTC.

This sequence joins TRBV5-4 and TRBJ2-5, with 8 bases fitting TRBD2. The CDR3 runs 14 residues. Germline V gene lookup returns CDR1 SGHNT and CDR2 YYREEE (reference sequence). V was clipped by 4 bases and J by 7 bases; unmatched bases: 9. CDR3 sequence: CASSPEAGEVTQYF. The CDR3 DNA is TGTGCCAGCAGCCCGGAAGCGGGAGAGGTGACCCAGTACTTC.